Included here is one TCR beta chain sequence, with context. Its antigen is unknown. This entry is derived from a study of blood T cells in healthy people across ages. Findings and limits, study-wide: Naive and antigen-experienced cells could not be conclusively compared, given unsorted PBMCs.

Trimming cost V 6 bases and J 5 bases; bases outside gene matches: 7. This CDR3 has 14 amino acids. The germline V gene encodes CDR1 DFQATT and CDR2 SNEGSKA (reference sequence). A second PCR, run for roughly 7 to 11 cycles, used a sample-barcoded 5' primer plus a J-beta primer mix. Each cDNA molecule was tagged by a template-switch adaptor with 12 random nucleotides. TCRdb re-called the 5' RACE reads through MiXCR, storing one row per CDR3 protein. The sample yields over 950,000 distinct CDR3 sequences, 30% to 40% seen once. The chain uses TRBV20-1 and TRBJ2-2, with 9 bases identical to TRBD1. This receptor was taken from a man younger than 35 in good health. Sequencing used blood. In DNA form, the CDR3 reads TGCAGTGCACCGGGACAGGGTTTAACCGGGGAGCTGTTTTTT. This codes for CSAPGQGLTGELFF.